This TCR beta chain was recorded in a study of T-cell memory formation after mild COVID-19. V was clipped by 7 bases and J by 1 base; unmatched bases: 8. The CDR3 is made up of 16 amino acids. CDR1 and CDR2 from the germline V gene are MRHNA and SNTAGT. TCR alpha and TCR beta cDNA libraries carrying sample barcodes and UMIs came from 5'RACE with constant-segment primers. TCRdb used MiXCR to reprocess the 5' RACE reads, holding one entry per CDR3 protein. The repertoire consists of 150,000 to 200,000 distinct CDR3 sequences, with over 20% occurring once and the leading ten covering about 21%. To note about this clonotype: No antigen is known for it.

The study, taken as a whole, reports: Day 15 to 85 contracting clones showed balanced CD4/CD8; later expanders leaned CD4+. The appearance of some responding clones in pre-infection memory suggested that cross-reactive memory joined. CD8+ contracting clones occupied EMRA, while CD4+ ones occupied mainly CM and EM.

This chain uses TRBV6-4 with TRBJ1-3; 9 bases are shared with TRBD1. The specimen was PBMCs or a T cell subset sorted from them (not recorded which). This clonotype was obtained from an adult woman who had mild COVID-19 (a few samples of this study predate the infection). Cell type and time point are not known. The CDR3 bases are TGTGCCAGCAACACGGGACAGGGTAAATCTGGAAACACCATATATTTT. Amino acid sequence: CASNTGQGKSGNTIYF.